The present TCR beta chain was sequenced within a study of blood T cell repertoires in COVID-19. The method was immunoSEQ multiplex PCR; TCRdb's version includes in-frame clones alone and lacks a portion of them. The sample yields roughly 170,000 clones, 82% seen once. Sequenced material: PBMCs or T cells enriched from blood (not recorded which). This sequence was found in a man in his 60s who had recovered from COVID-19.

CDR3 nucleotide sequence: TGTGCCAGCAGCCCCGCTGATCAGGGGTCCGGGGAGCTGTTTTTT. This gives the protein CASSPADQGSGELFF. This chain connects TRBV7-3 to TRBJ2-2; a weak D match, TRBD1 (6 bases). The CDR3 is made up of 15 amino acids. From germline, CDR1 is SGHTA and CDR2 FQGTGA. Trimming took 5 bases from V and 6 from J, leaving 16 bases between them. Full variable domain (remainder filled in from reference TRBV7-3 and TRBJ2-2): GAGVSQTPSNKVTEKGKYVELRCDPISGHTALYWYRQSLGQGPEFLIYFQGTGAADDSGLPNDRFFAVRPEGSVSTLKIQRTERGDSAVYLCASSPADQGSGELFFGEGSRLTVL.